These T cell receptor beta chains were read from a single sample in a study of cytomegalovirus exposure and HLA in healthy donors. Using immunoSEQ multiplex PCR, the repertoire was profiled, and TCRdb retains in-frame clones only, with some absent. In the table there are about 180,000 clones, approximately 81% of which are singletons. Sample: PBMCs. These receptor sequences come from a female donor in good health and CMV-seronegative. The CDR3 runs from the conserved cysteine through the conserved F or W. D genes are given only for firm matches. A row's size may be missing; if present it is once, few, many or a size class.

clone size: few
D gene: TRBD2
J gene: TRBJ2-1
V gene: TRBV4-3
CDR3 DNA: TGCGCCAGCAGCCAAACTAGCGGGGATTACAATGAGCAGTTCTTC
CDR3 protein: CASSQTSGDYNEQFF

clone size: few
D gene: .
J gene: TRBJ2-1
V gene: TRBV19
CDR3 DNA: TGTGCCAGTAGTCCCCATCGTGGCCCCGAGCAGTTCTTC
CDR3 protein: CASSPHRGPEQFF

clone size: .
D gene: TRBD2
J gene: TRBJ2-1
V gene: TRBV7-9
CDR3 DNA: TGTGCCAGCAGACAGAGGGTGGGGACTAGCTTTGATGAGCAGTTCTTC
CDR3 protein: CASRQRVGTSFDEQFF

clone size: .
D gene: TRBD1
J gene: TRBJ2-2
V gene: TRBV7-7
CDR3 DNA: TGTGCTAGCAGCTCGACAGGGAGCACCGGGGAGCTGTTTTTT
CDR3 protein: CASSSTGSTGELFF

clone size: .
D gene: .
J gene: TRBJ1-1
V gene: TRBV11-2
CDR3 DNA: TGTGCCAGCAGCCCCGGGACCGGGGGTACTGAAGCTTTCTTT
CDR3 protein: CASSPGTGGTEAFF

clone size: .
D gene: .
J gene: TRBJ1-5
V gene: TRBV2
CDR3 DNA: TGTGCCAGCCGGGATAGCAATCAGCCCCAGCATTTT
CDR3 protein: CASRDSNQPQHF

clone size: .
D gene: .
J gene: TRBJ2-1
V gene: TRBV6-5
CDR3 DNA: TGTGCCAGCAGTGCGACAGTTAATGAGCAGTTCTTC
CDR3 protein: CASSATVNEQFF

clone size: .
D gene: .
J gene: TRBJ2-7
V gene: TRBV11-2
CDR3 DNA: TGTGCCAGCAGCTTAGGGTCAGGGGATGGCTACGAGCAGTACTTC
CDR3 protein: CASSLGSGDGYEQYF

clone size: .
D gene: TRBD1
J gene: TRBJ1-5
V gene: TRBV9
CDR3 DNA: TGTGCCAGCAGCGTAGTAGTGAGGGACGACAGGGGGCTACCTTTGGCCAATCAGCCCCAGCATTTT
CDR3 protein: CASSVVVRDDRGLPLANQPQHF

clone size: .
D gene: TRBD2
J gene: TRBJ2-1
V gene: TRBV6-5
CDR3 DNA: TGTGCCAGCAGTTCTCAGACTAGCGCCTCCTACAATGAGCAGTTCTTC
CDR3 protein: CASSSQTSASYNEQFF

clone size: .
D gene: .
J gene: TRBJ2-7
V gene: TRBV23-1
CDR3 DNA: TGCGCCAGCAGACACGCCAGGGGACGCCGCCTCTACGAGCAGTACTTC
CDR3 protein: CASRHARGRRLYEQYF

clone size: .
D gene: TRBD1
J gene: TRBJ2-5
V gene: TRBV6-6
CDR3 DNA: TGTGCCAGCTCCCCAGGGGGCAGGCAAGAGACCCAGTACTTC
CDR3 protein: CASSPGGRQETQYF

clone size: .
D gene: .
J gene: TRBJ2-7
V gene: TRBV18
CDR3 DNA: TGTGCCAGCTCACCACCGATGGGCACCTACGAGCAGTACTTC
CDR3 protein: CASSPPMGTYEQYF

clone size: .
D gene: TRBD1
J gene: TRBJ2-3
V gene: TRBV7-2
CDR3 DNA: TGTGCCAGCAGCCTAGGGGGCTCAGATACGCAGTATTTT
CDR3 protein: CASSLGGSDTQYF

clone size: .
D gene: TRBD1
J gene: TRBJ1-2
V gene: TRBV13
CDR3 DNA: TGTGCCAGCAGGGGACAGGGAGGGCCTTCTAACTATGGCTACACCTTC
CDR3 protein: CASRGQGGPSNYGYTF

clone size: .
D gene: .
J gene: TRBJ2-7
V gene: TRBV10-3
CDR3 DNA: TGTGCCATCAGCGCACAGAGGAGGATTCACGAGCAGTACTTC
CDR3 protein: CAISAQRRIHEQYF

clone size: .
D gene: .
J gene: TRBJ2-2
V gene: TRBV6-4
CDR3 DNA: TGTGCCAGCAGTGACTCCTCGCAGGGGCCCGGGGAGCTGTTTTTT
CDR3 protein: CASSDSSQGPGELFF

clone size: .
D gene: .
J gene: TRBJ1-1
V gene: TRBV29-1
CDR3 DNA: TGCAGCGTTGTAATGGCCCTGAACACTGAAGCTTTCTTT
CDR3 protein: CSVVMALNTEAFF

clone size: .
D gene: TRBD1
J gene: TRBJ2-5
V gene: TRBV9
CDR3 DNA: TGTGCCAGCAGCGATGGGGACAGGGTAAAAGAGACCCAGTACTTC
CDR3 protein: CASSDGDRVKETQYF

clone size: .
D gene: TRBD2
J gene: TRBJ2-7
V gene: TRBV5-4
CDR3 DNA: TGTGCCAGCAGCCCACCGGGGGGCGAGCAGTACTTC
CDR3 protein: CASSPPGGEQYF

clone size: once
D gene: TRBD1
J gene: TRBJ2-3
V gene: TRBV6-5
CDR3 DNA: TGTGCCAGCAGTTACGGACAGGGGCCTAGCACAGATACGCAGTATTTT
CDR3 protein: CASSYGQGPSTDTQYF

clone size: once
D gene: .
J gene: TRBJ1-1
V gene: TRBV9
CDR3 DNA: TGTGCCAGCAGCGTAGTTGGGCACGTGAACACTGAAGCTTTCTTT
CDR3 protein: CASSVVGHVNTEAFF

clone size: few
D gene: .
J gene: TRBJ2-3
V gene: TRBV28
CDR3 DNA: TGTGGGGTGACAAGTCCTAGCACAGATACGCAGTATTTT
CDR3 protein: CGVTSPSTDTQYF

clone size: .
D gene: .
J gene: TRBJ2-7
V gene: TRBV5-4
CDR3 DNA: TGCGCCAGCAACAACTACTACGAGCAGTACTTC
CDR3 protein: CASNNYYEQYF

clone size: .
D gene: TRBD2
J gene: TRBJ2-3
V gene: TRBV6-4
CDR3 DNA: TGTGCCAGCAGCGCGGGGGGGGGAACAGATACGCAGTATTTT
CDR3 protein: CASSAGGGTDTQYF

clone size: .
D gene: .
J gene: TRBJ1-1
V gene: TRBV5-6
CDR3 DNA: TGTGCCAGCAGCTCCCTCGGGGAGGGGGACACTGAAGCTTTCTTT
CDR3 protein: CASSSLGEGDTEAFF

clone size: .
D gene: .
J gene: TRBJ2-7
V gene: TRBV5-8
CDR3 DNA: TGTGCCAGCCGGTCCCCAGGACTGACTGGGCAGTACTTC
CDR3 protein: CASRSPGLTGQYF

clone size: few
D gene: TRBD1
J gene: TRBJ1-5
V gene: TRBV28
CDR3 DNA: TGTGCCAGCAACCCGGGACAGGTTAGCAATCAGCCCCAGCATTTT
CDR3 protein: CASNPGQVSNQPQHF

clone size: .
D gene: .
J gene: TRBJ2-3
V gene: TRBV6-1
CDR3 DNA: TGTGCCAGCATCTCAACAGGCGCCACAGATACGCAGTATTTT
CDR3 protein: CASISTGATDTQYF

clone size: .
D gene: .
J gene: TRBJ1-1
V gene: TRBV9
CDR3 DNA: TGTGCCAGCAGCGTAGCCTGGAGCACTGAAGCTTTCTTT
CDR3 protein: CASSVAWSTEAFF

clone size: few
D gene: .
J gene: TRBJ1-4
V gene: TRBV25-1
CDR3 DNA: TGTGCCAGCAGTTATCCAGGGGACCTTGAAAAACTGTTTTTT
CDR3 protein: CASSYPGDLEKLFF

clone size: .
D gene: TRBD2
J gene: TRBJ2-7
V gene: TRBV14
CDR3 DNA: TGTGCCAGCAGCGTGGGGCTAGCGGGAGAGAGGGCCTACGAGCAGTACTTC
CDR3 protein: CASSVGLAGERAYEQYF

clone size: .
D gene: .
J gene: TRBJ2-5
V gene: TRBV6-5
CDR3 DNA: TGTGCCAGCAGCGCCTACAGGGTCGGGAAGACCCAGTACTTC
CDR3 protein: CASSAYRVGKTQYF

clone size: .
D gene: TRBD1
J gene: TRBJ1-2
V gene: TRBV30
CDR3 DNA: TGTGCCTGGGAAGACAGGGGGGACTATGGCTACACCTTC
CDR3 protein: CAWEDRGDYGYTF

clone size: .
D gene: .
J gene: TRBJ1-6
V gene: TRBV6-5
CDR3 DNA: TGTGCCAGCAGCGCGCCAGGGGTCCGGTCACCCCTCCACTTT
CDR3 protein: CASSAPGVRSPLHF